These 31 T cell receptor beta chains were all obtained from the same sample, sequenced in a study of blood T cell repertoires in COVID-19. The method was immunoSEQ multiplex PCR; TCRdb's version includes in-frame clones alone and lacks a portion of them. This sample has fewer than 150,000 clones; nearly 90% occur once, and the top ten carry 3.5% to 4%. The sequenced sample consisted of peripheral blood. The receptors originated from a woman aged 55 to 70 with COVID-19, enrolled during active disease.

This rearrangement joins TRBV2 to TRBJ2-3; 12 bases align to TRBD2. Trimming at V came to 5 bases and at J to 1 base, leaving 10 bases not matched to a gene. The CDR3 is 18 amino acids. Per germline, CDR1 SNHLY and CDR2 FYNNEI. CDR3 DNA sequence: TGTGCCAGCAGTCACAGACTAGCGGGGGCCACAGGCACAGATACGCAGTATTTT. Protein sequence: CASSHRLAGATGTDTQYF.

The V call is TRBV6-6, the J call TRBJ2-7, with 7 bases aligning to TRBD2. The V gene end was trimmed by 5 bases and the J gene end by 12 bases; junction bases not matched to a gene: 10. The CDR3 extends over 12 amino acids. Germline CDR1 MNHNY, CDR2 SVGAGI (reference sequence). CDR3 residues: CASSGPSGSGYF. The CDR3 DNA is TGTGCCAGCAGTGGCCCTAGCGGTAGTGGGTACTTC.

Written as DNA, the CDR3 is TGTGCCACACAAAGACAGCTGACTAATTCACCCCTCCACTTT. This encodes CATQRQLTNSPLHF. The rearrangement links TRBV19 to TRBJ1-6; maybe TRBD1 (5 bases). Germline V lookup: CDR1 LNHDA, CDR2 SQIVND (reference sequence). V lost 10 bases to trimming and J lost 6 bases, with 16 bases between them. This CDR3 has 14 amino acids.

This chain links TRBV3-1 (or the pseudogene TRBV3-2) with TRBJ1-3; D is unresolved. Trimming cost V 0 bases and J 4 bases, with 13 bases left between them. Germline V gene data show CDR1 as LGHDT and CDR2 as YNNKEL (reference sequence). The CDR3 is 16 amino acids. CDR3 in DNA: TGTGCCAGCAGCCAAGACACTCCGACATACGGAAACACCATATATTTT. This sequence encodes CASSQDTPTYGNTIYF.

The chain links TRBV5-4 to TRBJ2-7; 8 nucleotides line up with TRBD1. Per germline, CDR1 SGHNT and CDR2 YYREEE (reference sequence). The junction had 7 bases not matched to a gene; V was cut back by 1 base and J by 4 bases. This CDR3 has 15 amino acids. The CDR3 loop is CASSLKGTGSYEQYF. The CDR3 nucleotides are TGTGCCAGCAGCTTGAAGGGGACAGGTAGTTACGAGCAGTACTTC.

The table lists this clone with a count of one. CDR3 sequence reads: CASSQGYRGPGITDTQYF. The CDR3 DNA reads TGCGCCAGCAGCCAAGGTTATCGGGGTCCTGGAATCACAGATACGCAGTATTTT. This sequence joins TRBV4-3 and TRBJ2-3; D might be TRBD2 (5 bases). CDR3 length equals 18 residues. From germline, CDR1 is LGHNA and CDR2 YSLEER. V dropped 1 base and J dropped 2 bases, with 19 bases sitting between them.

The V and J genes are TRBV5-1 and TRBJ1-6, with TRBD1 matching over 7 bases. The CDR3 sequence is 15 residues long. Germline CDR1 SGHRS, CDR2 YFSETQ. V lost 3 bases to trimming and J lost 10 bases; unmatched junction nucleotides: 10. The CDR3 DNA sequence: TGCGCCAGCAGCTCGGGACGACAGGGTGAATCACCCCTCCACTTT. Encoded protein: CASSSGRQGESPLHF.

The V and J genes are TRBV20-1 and TRBJ2-7; no clear D. This CDR3 spans 11 amino acids. Trimming took 6 bases from V and 4 from J, leaving 10 bases between them. CDR1 is DFQATT and CDR2 is SNEGSKA in the germline V gene (reference sequence). In nucleotides, the CDR3 is TGCAGTGCACAAGAATTTTACGAGCAGTACTTC. Its protein product is CSAQEFYEQYF.

The chain joins TRBV6-2 or TRBV6-3 to TRBJ1-2; D not resolved. The V end was cut by 6 bases, the J end by 8 bases, with 19 bases between. Germline V gives CDR1 MNHEY, CDR2 SVGEGT. The CDR3 totals 14 residues. The CDR3 bases are TGTGCCAGCAGCCCCGCCGGGAGACTAGGGGGCTACACCTTC. It encodes CASSPAGRLGGYTF.

The chain employs TRBV19 and TRBJ2-7; a weak D match, TRBD2 (6 bases). V lost 4 bases and J lost 0, with 10 bases in between. CDR1 and CDR2 from the germline V gene are LNHDA and SQIVND (reference sequence). This CDR3 comprises 14 residues. The CDR3 nucleotides are TGTGCCAGTAGTAGGGGGGTTCTCTCCTACGAGCAGTACTTC. It codes for CASSRGVLSYEQYF. The full variable domain, completed using reference TRBV19 and TRBJ2-7, is DGGITQSPKYLFRKEGQNVTLSCEQNLNHDAMYWYRQDPGQGLRLIYYSQIVNDFQKGDIAEGYSVSREKKESFPLTVTSAQKNPTAFYLCASSRGVLSYEQYFGPGTRLTVT.

This clone was counted once. The V and J genes are TRBV20-1 and TRBJ2-5; the D is unclear. The V end was cut by 3 bases, the J end by 4 bases, with 12 bases between. Germline lookup yields CDR1 DFQATT and CDR2 SNEGSKA (reference sequence). CDR3 length: 13 residues. As DNA, the CDR3 is TGCAGTGCTAGTCTCTCACCCGGAGAGACCCAGTACTTC. Translation gives CSASLSPGETQYF.

V is TRBV6-5 and J is TRBJ1-1; tentatively, D is TRBD1 (5 bases). V lost 3 bases and J 4 bases, leaving 12 bases between the germline ends. The CDR3 is made up of 14 amino acids. CDR1 and CDR2 (germline): MNHEY, SVGAGI. The CDR3 DNA reads as TGTGCCAGCAGTTATGGGGCAGCGGGCACTGAAGCTTTCTTT. Its translation is CASSYGAAGTEAFF.

CDR3 DNA: TGCGCCAGCAGCTCCACCGCGAGCACCCGGGGCGAGCAGTACTTC. Its protein is CASSSTASTRGEQYF. The chain uses TRBV5-1 and TRBJ2-7, with D tentatively TRBD2 (5 bases). The CDR3 extends over 15 amino acids. The V end lost 3 bases, the J end lost 6 bases, and 19 bases lay between the germline ends. Germline CDR1 and CDR2: SGHRS and YFSETQ.

This chain joins TRBV18 and TRBJ2-3; 12 positions agree with TRBD1. The J segment lost 4 bases and the V segment lost 3 bases, leaving 17 bases of the junction unmatched. The CDR3 contains 20 residues. CDR1 and CDR2 (germline): KGHSH, LQKENI. The CDR3 protein is CASSPGTGGSKTVGADTQYF. Written as DNA, the CDR3 is TGTGCCAGCTCACCGGGGACAGGGGGCTCCAAAACCGTAGGCGCAGATACGCAGTATTTT.

The rearrangement uses TRBV11-2 and TRBJ2-7; the D is unclear. The V gene's germline CDR1 is SGHAT and CDR2 FQNNGV. This CDR3 has 11 residues. Trimming took off 5 bases at V and 6 bases at J, with 8 bases between the two ends. CDR3 nucleotide sequence: TGTGCCAGCAGCCGGTCAATCGAGCAGTACTTC. Translated: CASSRSIEQYF. Variable domain in full (rest from reference TRBV11-2 and TRBJ2-7): EAGVAQSPRYKIIEKRQSVAFWCNPISGHATLYWYQQILGQGPKLLIQFQNNGVVDDSQLPKDRFSAERLKGVDSTLKIQPAKLEDSAVYLCASSRSIEQYFGPGTRLTVT.

In this sample, this clone turned up once. The genes are TRBV7-2 and TRBJ2-3, with 8 bases identical to TRBD1. Germline-derived CDR1 and CDR2 are SGHTA and FQGNSA. The CDR3 has 15 amino acids. V was pared by 5 bases and J by 2 bases, with 6 bases of the junction left unmatched. This chain's CDR3 is CASSLGTGFTDTQYF. The CDR3 coding sequence is TGTGCCAGCAGCCTTGGGACAGGATTCACAGATACGCAGTATTTT.

The V gene is TRBV7-9, the J gene TRBJ2-1; the match to TRBD1 covers 7 bases. Germline V lookup: CDR1 SEHNR, CDR2 FQNEAQ (reference sequence). The CDR3 spans 14 residues. J gave up 9 bases and V 5 bases, and 10 bases lay outside the gene matches. CDR3 region: CASSPYDRVGEQFF. The CDR3 DNA reads as TGTGCCAGCAGCCCATACGACAGGGTTGGTGAGCAGTTCTTC. Full variable domain (remainder filled in from reference TRBV7-9 and TRBJ2-1): DTGVSQNPRHKITKRGQNVTFRCDPISEHNRLYWYRQTLGQGPEFLTYFQNEAQLEKSRLLSDRFSAERPKGSFSTLEIQRTEQGDSAMYLCASSPYDRVGEQFFGPGTRLTVL.

The V call is TRBV2, the J call TRBJ2-3; 10 nucleotides align to TRBD2. Trimming removed 9 bases from V and 6 bases from J; junction bases left unmatched: 9. Germline CDR1 and CDR2: SNHLY and FYNNEI. The CDR3 sequence is 14 residues long. CDR3 protein: CARLAGGRSDTQYF. In DNA form, the CDR3 reads TGTGCCAGATTAGCGGGGGGTCGGTCGGATACGCAGTATTTT.

The J gene is TRBJ1-3, the V gene TRBV9, with 11 positions matching TRBD1. The CDR3 consists of 15 residues. Germline trimming cut 4 bases from V and 11 bases from J; bases unmatched to any gene: 11. The germline gives CDR1 SGDLS, CDR2 YYNGEE. The CDR3 spells CASSISGTGGGSIYF. In nucleotides, the CDR3 is TGTGCCAGCAGCATATCCGGGACAGGGGGTGGCTCCATATATTTT.

The J gene is TRBJ2-5, the V gene TRBV7-3, with D possibly matching TRBD1 (5 bases). The CDR3 extends over 16 amino acids. Deletions cut 0 bases from V and 1 base from J, with 12 bases between. Germline V lookup: CDR1 SGHTA, CDR2 FQGTGA. The CDR3 sequence is CASSLTSVGAQETQYF. For the CDR3, the DNA is TGTGCCAGCAGCTTAACCTCCGTTGGGGCCCAAGAGACCCAGTACTTC.

The chain has TRBV4-2 and TRBJ2-5, with 7 bases that match TRBD1. The germline CDR1 and CDR2 sequences are LGHNA and YNFKEQ. The CDR3 runs 15 residues. J gave up 6 bases and V 1 base, and 8 bases lay outside the gene matches. The CDR3 region is CASSQGSSGGKTQYF. CDR3 nucleotides: TGTGCCAGCAGCCAAGGCTCCTCAGGGGGAAAGACCCAGTACTTC.

The chain is built from TRBV15 and TRBJ2-7; a possible D gene is TRBD1 (6 bases). CDR1 and CDR2 from the germline V gene are LNHNV and YYDKDF (reference sequence). This CDR3 contains 16 residues. Trimming stripped 0 bases from V and 2 bases from J, with 14 bases between. Here the CDR3 reads CATSREGAIVPYEQYF. The CDR3 DNA is TGTGCCACCAGCAGAGAGGGGGCCATCGTCCCCTACGAGCAGTACTTC.

The chain uses TRBV7-3 and TRBJ2-2; weak D call: TRBD1 (5 bases). The CDR3 covers 12 residues. V was clipped by 8 bases and J by 1 base, with 5 bases between them. CDR1 is SGHTA, CDR2 FQGTGA, per germline. The CDR3 DNA is TGTGCCAGCCAGGGGAACACCGGGGAGCTGTTTTTT. Translating gives CASQGNTGELFF.

V gene TRBV10-3 combines with J gene TRBJ1-2; D call uncertain. V gave up 2 bases and J gave up 4 bases, with 11 bases separating them. CDR1 and CDR2 (germline): ENHRY, SYGVKD. The CDR3 runs to 14 residues. CDR3 in amino acids: CAISERETSYGYTF. The CDR3 coding sequence is TGTGCCATCAGTGAGCGGGAGACGAGCTATGGCTACACCTTC.

The chain joins TRBV28 to TRBJ1-1; 7 bases fit TRBD1. J was trimmed by 0 bases and V by 5 bases; bases with no gene match: 6. The CDR3 runs to 15 residues. The germline V gene encodes CDR1 MDHEN and CDR2 SYDVKM. DNA of the CDR3: TGTGCCAGCAGTACTCTACAGGGGATGAACACTGAAGCTTTCTTT. Residues: CASSTLQGMNTEAFF.

This sequence joins TRBV10-3 and TRBJ2-2, with D unclear. V dropped 7 bases and J dropped 6 bases, with 15 bases sitting between them. The germline V gene has CDR1 ENHRY and CDR2 SYGVKD. The length of the CDR3 is 14 residues. This chain's CDR3 is CAIKTSHTPGELFF. The CDR3 coding sequence is TGTGCCATCAAAACAAGTCATACCCCCGGGGAGCTGTTTTTT.

The genes are TRBV7-2 and TRBJ2-7; weak D call: TRBD1 (6 bases). This CDR3 comprises 14 residues. Germline V gene lookup returns CDR1 SGHTA and CDR2 FQGNSA. V was cut by 4 bases and J by 5 bases, with 15 bases left in between. The CDR3 DNA reads as TGTGCCAGCAGCTCGACAGGAGGTCGGAACGAGCAGTACTTC. Translated: CASSSTGGRNEQYF.

The chain is built from TRBV5-1 and TRBJ1-6; tentative D call: TRBD1 (5 bases). The germline CDR1 and CDR2 sequences are SGHRS and YFSETQ. The CDR3 runs to 20 residues. Trimming shortened V by 4 bases and J by 5 bases, and 28 bases separated the two germline ends. The chain's CDR3 is CASSRTGSGPSGLNNSPLHF. CDR3 nucleotides: TGCGCCAGCAGCCGGACGGGGTCGGGGCCTAGCGGGCTCAATAATTCACCCCTCCACTTT.

The chain has TRBV5-6 and TRBJ2-7; 12 bases line up with TRBD2. Germline CDR1 and CDR2: SGHDT and YYEEEE. The junction had 6 bases not matched to a gene; V was cut back by 4 bases and J by 4 bases. The CDR3 is 15 amino acids. CDR3 in amino acids: CASSRRTSGAYEQYF. The CDR3 DNA is TGTGCCAGCAGCCGTAGGACTAGCGGGGCTTACGAGCAGTACTTC.

This clone was counted once. The CDR3 DNA is TGTGCCAGCAGCTTACAACAGGGGCCCTCCTACGAGCAGTACTTC. This sequence encodes CASSLQQGPSYEQYF. J is TRBJ2-7 and V is TRBV3-1 (or the pseudogene TRBV3-2), with 7 nucleotides matching TRBD1. This CDR3 has 15 residues. The germline V gene encodes CDR1 LGHDT and CDR2 YNNKEL (reference sequence). V shed 5 bases and J 0 bases; nucleotides not matched to a gene: 7.

The rearrangement joins TRBV6-5 to TRBJ1-3; possible D gene TRBD1, 6 bases. The length of the CDR3 is 15 residues. The germline V gene encodes CDR1 MNHEY and CDR2 SVGAGI. V was clipped by 6 bases and J by 0 bases, with 12 bases between them. The CDR3, as DNA: TGTGCCAGCAGCCGGGACAATTACTCTGGAAACACCATATATTTT. This sequence encodes CASSRDNYSGNTIYF.